This TCR beta chain was documented in a study of shared clonotypes between healthy human individuals. This CDR3 has 17 residues. CDR1 and CDR2 (germline): SNHLY, FYNNEI. V lost 5 bases and J lost 8; bases outside the gene matches: 16. Only CD45RO-negative cells positively selected for CCR7 counted as naive CD8 cells, so terminally differentiated effector memory CD45RA+ cells were excluded. Here immunoSEQ multiplex PCR was the method, and the copy in TCRdb shows in-frame clones only, minus some. Of under 2,000,000 clones detected, about 95% appear once; the ten largest clones hold less than 1.5%. The J gene is TRBJ2-1, the V gene TRBV2; 9 bases are shared with TRBD2. The sequenced material came from naive CD8+ T cells sorted from blood. The TCR was taken from a man between 18 and 35 years old in good health. The CDR3 nucleotides read TGTGCCAGCAGTCCCCGGGGGTCTAGCGGGGTACTCTATGAGCAGTTCTTC. It is translated as CASSPRGSSGVLYEQFF. Supplemented by reference TRBV2 and TRBJ2-1, the full variable domain reads EPEVTQTPSHQVTQMGQEVILRCVPISNHLYFYWYRQILGQKVEFLVSFYNNEISEKSEIFDDQFSVERPDGSNFTLKIRSTKLEDSAMYFCASSPRGSSGVLYEQFFGPGTRLTVL.